The present T cell receptor (beta chain) was sequenced within a study of blood T cell repertoires in COVID-19. V shed 3 bases and J shed 2 bases, with 7 bases lying between them. The CDR3 covers 13 residues. The germline V gene encodes CDR1 SGDLS and CDR2 YYNGEE. Repertoires were generated with immunoSEQ multiplex PCR, while TCRdb's copy carries only in-frame clones and drops some. Counted here are fewer than 300,000 clones, 83% occurring once; the ten biggest clones make up 7.5% to 10%. Sequenced material: peripheral blood. This chain uses TRBV9 with TRBJ2-3; D is unclear. The TCR comes from a woman aged 45-59 years who had recovered from COVID-19. CDR3 DNA: TGTGCCAGCAGCGACCAGTACACAGATACGCAGTATTTT. The encoded protein is CASSDQYTDTQYF.